The 23 T cell receptor beta chains listed next were all sequenced from one sample in a study of blood T cell repertoires in COVID-19. Some clones are missing from TCRdb's copy, which holds only in-frame ones; the method was immunoSEQ multiplex PCR. This repertoire shows approximately 70,000 clones, more than 75% found once; its top ten account for roughly a fifth. Sequenced sample: peripheral blood. These receptors were taken from a human donor in a cohort sampled during active COVID-19.

This chain links TRBV28 with TRBJ2-7, with 7 bases fitting TRBD1. Germline CDR1 and CDR2: MDHEN and SYDVKM. The trim removed 5 bases at V and 2 bases at J, leaving 18 bases unmatched. The CDR3 totals 18 residues. The CDR3 nucleotides read TGTGCCAGCAGTACTCGGACAGGTATTATCTCAAAGGCCTACGAGCAGTACTTC. This codes for CASSTRTGIISKAYEQYF.

The V call is TRBV29-1, the J call TRBJ2-5; 11 positions agree with TRBD2. The germline CDR1 and CDR2 sequences are SQVTM and ANQGSEA. V shed 4 bases, J shed 0 bases, and the junction held 7 bases outside the gene matches. The CDR3 spans 16 residues. In nucleotides, the CDR3 is TGCAGCGTTGTCTCTTCTAGCGGGGGGTACCAAGAGACCCAGTACTTC. Its translation: CSVVSSSGGYQETQYF.

This clone appeared once. The genes are TRBV28 and TRBJ2-1; 8 bases align to TRBD2. V lost 3 bases to trimming and J lost 12 bases; unmatched junction nucleotides: 10. The CDR3 extends over 14 amino acids. The germline V gene has CDR1 MDHEN and CDR2 SYDVKM. The CDR3 loop reads CASSFGSGGAGQFF. The CDR3 nucleotides are TGTGCCAGCAGTTTTGGCTCGGGAGGGGCCGGGCAGTTCTTC.

The chain carries TRBV12-3 or TRBV12-4 and TRBJ2-7; 7 nucleotides agree with TRBD1. The CDR3 contains 12 residues. The V gene end was trimmed by 7 bases and the J gene end by 7 bases; junction bases not matched to a gene: 7. As DNA, the CDR3 is TGTGCCAGCACCGTGGGACAGTGGGAGCAGTACTTC. Its translation is CASTVGQWEQYF.

The table lists this clone with a few counts. The rearrangement uses TRBV10-3 and TRBJ2-2, with D unresolved. There are 14 residues in the CDR3. V lost 0 bases and J lost 7, with 9 bases in between. The V gene's germline CDR1 is ENHRY and CDR2 SYGVKD. The CDR3 reads CAISESTEVGELFF. CDR3 DNA: TGTGCCATCAGTGAGTCGACTGAGGTCGGGGAGCTGTTTTTT.

This chain uses TRBV5-6 with TRBJ1-1, with 7 bases lining up with TRBD1. The CDR3 has 15 amino acids. Germline-derived CDR1 and CDR2 are SGHDT and YYEEEE. Losses at the gene ends were 0 bases for V and 8 bases for J; bases not matched to a gene: 10. CDR3 sequence (DNA): TGTGCCAGCAGCTTGGAAGGAGTGGTCAGGGGGGAAGCTTTCTTT. Translation: CASSLEGVVRGEAFF.

V and J are TRBV9 and TRBJ2-3, with TRBD1 matching 11 bases. Germline CDR1 is SGDLS and CDR2 is YYNGEE. V dropped 4 bases and J dropped 6; count of bases not matched to a gene: 7. The CDR3 sequence is 15 residues long. CDR3 nucleotide sequence: TGTGCCAGCAGCCCCAGGACAGGGGGCAGGGATACGCAGTATTTT. It yields the protein CASSPRTGGRDTQYF.

This sequence joins TRBV28 and TRBJ2-1; 8 nucleotides align to TRBD2. The CDR3 loop spans 16 amino acids. V dropped 1 base and J dropped 12; count of bases not matched to a gene: 14. Germline values: CDR1 MDHEN, CDR2 SYDVKM. The CDR3 region has the DNA TGTGCCAGCAGTTTATCCCCCATAGCGGGAACTCGCGGGCAGTTCTTC. This codes for CASSLSPIAGTRGQFF. Full variable domain (outside the CDR3, taken from reference TRBV28 and TRBJ2-1): DVKVTQSSRYLVKRTGEKVFLECVQDMDHENMFWYRQDPGLGLRLIYFSYDVKMKEKGDIPEGYSVSREKKERFSLILESASTNQTSMYLCASSLSPIAGTRGQFFGPGTRLTVL.

The chain carries TRBV6-5 and TRBJ2-5, with 7 bases matching TRBD2. The CDR3 extends over 13 amino acids. Per germline, CDR1 MNHEY and CDR2 SVGAGI. The V segment lost 4 bases and the J segment 4 bases; nucleotides outside the gene matches: 3. In nucleotides, the CDR3 is TGTGCCAGCAGTTCGTCTAGCGGAGAGACCCAGTACTTC. Its protein is CASSSSSGETQYF.

As concerns this clone: A junction end diverges from the germline sequence, so it may reflect a read error. The CDR3 sequence: CASSLRGQGNEWNF. For the CDR3, the DNA is TGTGCCAGCAGCCTCCGAGGACAGGGGAATGAGTGGAACTTC. V is TRBV3-1 (or the pseudogene TRBV3-2) and J is TRBJ2-7; 9 bases map to TRBD1. Germline V gene data show CDR1 as LGHDT and CDR2 as YNNKEL (reference sequence). The CDR3 sequence is 14 residues long.

J is TRBJ2-1 and V is TRBV27; TRBD2 agrees at 9 bases. Germline trimming cut 2 bases from V and 0 bases from J; bases unmatched to any gene: 2. Germline assignment: CDR1 MNHEY and CDR2 SMNVEV (reference sequence). The CDR3 runs to 16 residues. The CDR3 region is CASSLLAGTSYNEQFF. The CDR3 DNA is TGTGCCAGCAGTTTACTAGCGGGAACCTCCTACAATGAGCAGTTCTTC.

This chain links TRBV18 with TRBJ1-2; 10 bases are a match to TRBD1. Germline loops: CDR1 KGHSH, CDR2 LQKENI. The CDR3 has 16 residues. Unmatched junction bases numbered 12, after V lost 3 bases and J lost 8 bases. The CDR3 DNA follows: TGTGCCAGCTCACCTGGATCCGGGACAGGGGAGGGCGGCTACACCTTC. Amino acid sequence: CASSPGSGTGEGGYTF.

This clone has more than one count but fewer than ten. V and J are TRBV7-6 and TRBJ2-7, with D possibly matching TRBD2 (7 bases). Germline V gene data show CDR1 as SGHVS and CDR2 as FNYEAQ. Trimming left V 4 bases short and J 3 bases short, with 16 bases between. The CDR3 totals 15 residues. CDR3 protein: CASSSALRGGYEQYF. CDR3 nucleotides: TGTGCCAGCAGCTCCGCGCTTAGGGGGGGCTACGAGCAGTACTTC.

The table lists this clone with a few counts. The chain couples TRBV6-5 to TRBJ1-1; 7 bases are a match to TRBD1. V was pared by 6 bases and J by 0 bases, with 4 bases of the junction left unmatched. Germline values: CDR1 MNHEY, CDR2 SVGAGI. The length of the CDR3 is 14 residues. The CDR3 here is CASRRQGMNTEAFF. CDR3 nucleotide sequence: TGTGCCAGCAGGAGACAGGGAATGAACACTGAAGCTTTCTTT.

This clone showed up just once. The chain recombines TRBV28 with TRBJ1-4, with 9 bases aligning to TRBD1. CDR1 MDHEN and CDR2 SYDVKM come from the germline V gene. The CDR3 consists of 15 residues. V lost 7 bases and J lost 8; bases outside the gene matches: 11. CDR3 in amino acids: CASISTGQGHEKLFF. For the CDR3, the DNA is TGTGCCAGCATCTCCACCGGACAGGGGCACGAAAAACTGTTTTTT.

In its sample, this clone was seen once. The chain employs TRBV10-3 and TRBJ1-4; tentatively, D is TRBD1 (5 bases). The ends were cut back, 10 bases at V and 6 bases at J, with 15 bases in the middle. Germline CDR1 reads ENHRY; CDR2 reads SYGVKD. There are 13 residues in the CDR3. The CDR3 reads CATRGGRDEKLFF. CDR3 nucleotide sequence: TGTGCCACTCGGGGGGGGAGGGATGAAAAACTGTTTTTT.

This clone is a singleton in its sample. V and J are TRBV27 and TRBJ2-7, with 10 bases lining up with TRBD1. The CDR3 spans 15 residues. Germline CDR1 MNHEY, CDR2 SMNVEV (reference sequence). The V and J ends lost 8 bases and 0 bases, in that order; junction bases with no gene match: 7. The chain's CDR3 is CASQDRGRSSYEQYF. The CDR3 coding sequence is TGTGCCAGCCAAGACAGGGGGCGAAGCTCCTACGAGCAGTACTTC.

V and J are TRBV6-1 and TRBJ2-5, with 9 bases lining up with TRBD1. Germline V gene lookup returns CDR1 MNHNS and CDR2 SASEGT. This CDR3 is built from 18 residues. V trimming: 0 bases; J trimming: 5 bases; junction bases outside the gene matches: 13. CDR3 coding DNA: TGTGCCAGCAGTGAAGCGGCCGGGGTACAGGGGGCGCGGGAGACCCAGTACTTC. It translates to CASSEAAGVQGARETQYF.

The genes are TRBV19 and TRBJ1-1; D gene unclear. CDR3 size: 17 residues. V was shortened by 5 bases and J by 3 bases, with 22 bases between the two germline ends. Germline CDR1 reads LNHDA; CDR2 reads SQIVND (reference sequence). The CDR3 DNA is TGTGCCAGTAGTCCTCCCGTGCGTAGGACTGTGGACACTGAAGCTTTCTTT. Translation gives CASSPPVRRTVDTEAFF.

This clone was picked up one time. V usage is TRBV28 and J usage is TRBJ1-4; D not resolved. CDR1 and CDR2 from the germline V gene are MDHEN and SYDVKM. The germline V and J ends were trimmed by 2 bases and 10 bases, with 11 bases remaining between them. This CDR3 comprises 13 residues. The CDR3 nucleotides read TGTGCCAGCAGTTTAAGCTTTTCGCGAAAACTGTTTTTT. Its protein product is CASSLSFSRKLFF.

The CDR3 protein is CASSSEGMNTEAFF. CDR3 in DNA: TGTGCCAGCAGCTCCGAGGGTATGAACACTGAAGCTTTCTTT. This chain links TRBV7-9 with TRBJ1-1, with D unclear. With 4 bases removed from V and 0 bases from J, the gap between germline ends came to 9 bases. The germline CDR1 and CDR2 sequences are SEHNR and FQNEAQ (reference sequence). This CDR3 spans 14 amino acids. Together with reference TRBV7-9 and TRBJ1-1, the CDR3 gives the full variable domain: DTGVSQNPRHKITKRGQNVTFRCDPISEHNRLYWYRQTLGQGPEFLTYFQNEAQLEKSRLLSDRFSAERPKGSFSTLEIQRTEQGDSAMYLCASSSEGMNTEAFFGQGTRLTVV.

The chain uses TRBV18 and TRBJ2-1; D is perhaps TRBD1 (6 bases). CDR3 length: 17 residues. The V gene lost 3 bases and the J gene lost 2 bases, with 17 bases spanning the gap. Germline V gene lookup returns CDR1 KGHSH and CDR2 LQKENI. The CDR3 reads CASSPSYDRFPYNEQFF. In DNA, the CDR3 is TGTGCCAGCTCACCTTCCTACGACAGGTTTCCCTACAATGAGCAGTTCTTC.

The chain's CDR3 is CASSLTGFGETQYF. The CDR3 DNA is TGTGCCAGCAGCTTGACAGGGTTTGGAGAGACCCAGTACTTC. The chain combines TRBV7-2 with TRBJ2-5, with TRBD1 matching 7 bases. V shed 3 bases, J shed 4 bases, and the junction held 5 bases outside the gene matches. The CDR3 has 14 residues. Germline assignment: CDR1 SGHTA and CDR2 FQGNSA.